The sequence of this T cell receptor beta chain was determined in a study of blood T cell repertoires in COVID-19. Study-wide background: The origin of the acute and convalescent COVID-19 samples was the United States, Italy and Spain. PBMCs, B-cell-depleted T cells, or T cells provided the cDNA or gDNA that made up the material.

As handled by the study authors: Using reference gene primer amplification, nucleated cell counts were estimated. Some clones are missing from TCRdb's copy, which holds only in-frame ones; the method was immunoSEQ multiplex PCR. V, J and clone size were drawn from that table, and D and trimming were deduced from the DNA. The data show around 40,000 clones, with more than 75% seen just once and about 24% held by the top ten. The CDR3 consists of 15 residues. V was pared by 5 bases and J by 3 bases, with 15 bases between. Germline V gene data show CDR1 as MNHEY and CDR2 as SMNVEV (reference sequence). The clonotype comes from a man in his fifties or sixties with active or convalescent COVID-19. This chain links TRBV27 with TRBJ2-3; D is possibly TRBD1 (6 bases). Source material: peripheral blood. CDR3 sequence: CASSPSNRVTDTQYF. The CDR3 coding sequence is TGTGCCAGCAGTCCTAGTAACAGGGTTACAGATACGCAGTATTTT.